This TCR beta chain comes out of a study of blood T cell repertoires in COVID-19. The overall study: COVID-19 samples collected from the United States, Italy and Spain covered acute and convalescent phases.

Per the germline V gene, CDR1 is SGHAT and CDR2 is FQNNGV. The CDR3 has 14 residues. V lost 5 bases and J lost 0, with 10 bases in between. Produced via immunoSEQ multiplex PCR; TCRdb's table is partial and in-frame only. This repertoire shows fewer than 110,000 clones, approximately 80% found once; its top ten account for 4.3%. This chain joins TRBV11-2 and TRBJ2-5, with no clear D. The source of this sequence is a man in his 70s with acute or convalescent COVID-19. Sequencing input: peripheral blood. In DNA, the CDR3 is TGTGCCAGCAGCAAAGCCCCGAACCAAGAGACCCAGTACTTC. Translated: CASSKAPNQETQYF.